The entry that follows covers one TCR beta chain sequence. Its antigen is still unknown. The V gene lost 7 bases and the J gene lost 5 bases, with 18 bases spanning the gap. Per the germline V gene, CDR1 is MGHRA and CDR2 is YSYEKL. The CDR3 sequence is 15 residues long. This entry belongs to a study of T cell repertoires in cytomegalovirus infection. TCRdb redid the calling of the reads with MiXCR, one entry per CDR3 protein. The repertoire consists of hundreds of thousands of distinct CDR3 sequences, with about 42% occurring once and the leading ten covering around two fifths. The sequence derives from a human donor in good health (CMV status not recorded). Some clones in this sample may be carry-over from other donors' samples. The sequencing used cultured PBMCs, collected from culture after CMV antigen stimulation. The chain carries TRBV4-1 and TRBJ2-1, with D possibly being TRBD1 or TRBD2 (5 bases each). The CDR3 is CASTAGQGVNNEQFF. In DNA, the CDR3 is TGCGCCAGCACCGCAGGGCAGGGAGTTAACAATGAGCAGTTCTTC.